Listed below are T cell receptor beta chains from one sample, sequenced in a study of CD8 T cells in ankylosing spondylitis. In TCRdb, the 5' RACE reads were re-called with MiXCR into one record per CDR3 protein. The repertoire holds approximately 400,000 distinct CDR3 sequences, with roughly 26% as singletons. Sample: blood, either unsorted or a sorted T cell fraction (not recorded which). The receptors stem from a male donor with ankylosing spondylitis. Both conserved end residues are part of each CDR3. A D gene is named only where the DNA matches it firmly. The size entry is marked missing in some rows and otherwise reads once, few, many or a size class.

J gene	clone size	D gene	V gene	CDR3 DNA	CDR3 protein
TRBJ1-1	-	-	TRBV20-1	TGCAGTGCTACACGACAGGACGAGATTGAAGCTTTCTTT	CSATRQDEIEAFF
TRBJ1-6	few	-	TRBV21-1	TGTGCCAGTCATCATAGCAGCTCCTATAATTCACCCCTCCACTTT	CASHHSSSYNSPLHF
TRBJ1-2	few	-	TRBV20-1	TGCAGTGCTAGCGGGTTGGCAGGGCTCTATGGCTACACCTTC	CSASGLAGLYGYTF
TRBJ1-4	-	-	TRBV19	TGTGCCAGTAATCCTCGACTGGGAGGTAACTATGAAAAACTGTTTTTT	CASNPRLGGNYEKLFF
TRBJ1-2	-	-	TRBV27	TGTGCCAGCACCGACAACAGACATCTCGGCTACACCTTC	CASTDNRHLGYTF
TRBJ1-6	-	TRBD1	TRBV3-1	TGTGCCAGCAGCCAAGGACAGGGTGGGCAGAATTCACCCCTCCACTTT	CASSQGQGGQNSPLHF
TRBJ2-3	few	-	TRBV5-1	TGCGCCAGCAGCTTGGCCCTTAGACAGGCTACAGATACGCAGTATTTT	CASSLALRQATDTQYF
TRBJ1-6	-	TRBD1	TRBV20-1	TGCAGTGCCCCCGCGGGACAGGGAGGTTCACCCCTCCACTTT	CSAPAGQGGSPLHF
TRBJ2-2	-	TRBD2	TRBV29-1	TGCAGCGTGGAGGGGCTAGCGGGCCTTAACACCGGGGAGCTGTTTTTT	CSVEGLAGLNTGELFF
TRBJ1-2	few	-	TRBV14	TGTGCCAGCAGCCAAGTGCCATATGGCTACACCTTC	CASSQVPYGYTF
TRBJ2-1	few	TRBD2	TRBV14	TGTGCCAGCAGCCATGTTACCTGGGGGGGGAGCTCCTACAATGAGCAGTTCTTC	CASSHVTWGGSSYNEQFF
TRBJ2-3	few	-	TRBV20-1	TGCAGTGCTCCCTCCCCAGCGGAAGATACGCAGTATTTT	CSAPSPAEDTQYF
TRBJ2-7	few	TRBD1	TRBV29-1	TGCAGCGTTGGGTCACAGGGGATAACATACGAGCAGTACTTC	CSVGSQGITYEQYF
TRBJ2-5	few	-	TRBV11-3	TGTGCCAGCAGCTTAGATGAGGCGGGGACCCAGTACTTC	CASSLDEAGTQYF
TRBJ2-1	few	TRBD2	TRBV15	TGTGCCACCAGCCGGGCGGGGGGCAGGTACAATGAGCAGTTCTTC	CATSRAGGRYNEQFF
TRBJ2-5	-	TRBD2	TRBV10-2	TGCGCCAGCAGTGAGAGGGCTCGGGGACTACAAGAGACCCAGTACTTC	CASSERARGLQETQYF
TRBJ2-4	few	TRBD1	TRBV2	TGTGCCAGCAGTGGACAGGGATACATTCAGTACTTC	CASSGQGYIQYF
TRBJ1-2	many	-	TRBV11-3	TGTGCCAGCAGCTTAGATGACGCAGGGACCTATGGCTACACCTTC	CASSLDDAGTYGYTF
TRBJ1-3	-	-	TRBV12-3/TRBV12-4	TGTGCCAGCAGTCCCCTTCGGCCGGGGTCTGGAAACACCATATATTTT	CASSPLRPGSGNTIYF
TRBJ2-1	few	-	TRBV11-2	TGTGCCAGCAGCTTAGATGCAGGGTGGGATGAGCAGTTCTTC	CASSLDAGWDEQFF
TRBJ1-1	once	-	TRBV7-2	TGTGCCAGCAGCTCAATGGGGGGTGACACTGAAGCTTTCTTT	CASSSMGGDTEAFF
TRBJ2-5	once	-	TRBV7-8	TGTGCCAGCAGCTTACGACAGTGGGAGACCCAGTACTTC	CASSLRQWETQYF
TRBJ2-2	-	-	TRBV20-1	TGCAGTGCCCCCCGGACTACGGGCGGGGAGCTGTTTTTT	CSAPRTTGGELFF
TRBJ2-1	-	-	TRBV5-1	TGCGCCAGCAGCTTGGAGGTGGGGCGGGTTGAGCAGTTCTTC	CASSLEVGRVEQFF
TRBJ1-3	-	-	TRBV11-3	TGTGCCAGCACCACTAACGGAGCGTCCTTCGGAAACACCATATATTTT	CASTTNGASFGNTIYF
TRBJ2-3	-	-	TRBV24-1	TGTGCCACCAGTGACCCAGGGTTACCCACAGATACGCAGTATTTT	CATSDPGLPTDTQYF
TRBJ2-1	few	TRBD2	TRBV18	TGTGCCAGCTCACCCACTCGGGCTAGCGGGAAGAATGAGCAGTTCTTC	CASSPTRASGKNEQFF
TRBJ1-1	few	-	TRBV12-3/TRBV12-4	TGTGCCAGCAGTTACGGGTATATGAACACTGAAGCTTTCTTT	CASSYGYMNTEAFF
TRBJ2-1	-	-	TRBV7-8	TGTGCCAGCAGCTTAGCCCGACTAGTGGTAAACAATGAGCAGTTCTTC	CASSLARLVVNNEQFF
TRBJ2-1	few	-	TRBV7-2	TGTGCCAGCAGCCGAGCAACCTACAATGAGCAGTTCTTC	CASSRATYNEQFF
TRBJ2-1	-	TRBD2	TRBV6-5	TGTGCCAGCAGTTACCCGACTAGCGGGAGCTCCTACAATGAGCAGTTCTTC	CASSYPTSGSSYNEQFF